Presented here are 2 T cell receptor beta chains from one specimen sequenced in a study of regulatory T cells in long-lasting Graves disease (dated by TCRdb to the early 2020s). Libraries were built with multiplex PCR. Data came from an Illumina HiSeq 4000. iRepertoire HTBI primers and Arm-PCR amplification of CDR3 regions were used to construct TCR beta libraries. TCRdb reanalyzed the raw reads on its own, using fastp at Q25 for trimming and MiXCR for clone calling, and kept in-frame beta chains. Each CDR3 protein gets just one entry, which takes the most common genes and DNA from the rows behind it. The sample data list hundreds of thousands of distinct CDR3 sequences, and roughly 15% of these were observed just once. 18% of the sample is in the top ten clones. The time point label, as the study defines it: newly diagnosed GD, antithyroid drugs for less than 3 months. RNA was extracted from PBMCs in TRIzol for both TCR sequencing and RNA sequencing.

These data also formed part of another study, on T cells in Graves' hyperthyroidism and ophthalmopathy.

The starting material was peripheral blood mononuclear cells (PBMCs), obtained at new diagnosis, from a patient treated with antithyroid drugs. All receptors derive from a woman aged 25-40 years with Graves disease. Donor details come from another sample of the same person, matched by shared clones.

This clonotype was recorded a few times. The chain employs TRBV5-6 and TRBJ2-6; 7 bases match TRBD1. The V gene's germline CDR1 is SGHDT and CDR2 YYEEEE. The CDR3 runs to 17 residues. J gave up 0 bases and V 5 bases, and 8 bases lay outside the gene matches. In DNA, the CDR3 is TGTGCCAGCAGTTTTTGGGGACAGATCTCTGGGGCCAACGTCCTGACTTTC. This sequence encodes CASSFWGQISGANVLTF.

This clonotype was observed a few times. The V gene is TRBV6-1, the J gene TRBJ2-7; a possible D gene is TRBD1 (6 bases). The germline gives CDR1 MNHNS, CDR2 SASEGT. The CDR3 runs 16 residues. The V and J ends lost 5 bases and 0 bases respectively, with 17 bases between them. DNA for the CDR3: TGTGCCAGCAGTCTGATTGGGGACAAGAGCTCCTACGAGCAGTACTTC. Translating gives CASSLIGDKSSYEQYF.